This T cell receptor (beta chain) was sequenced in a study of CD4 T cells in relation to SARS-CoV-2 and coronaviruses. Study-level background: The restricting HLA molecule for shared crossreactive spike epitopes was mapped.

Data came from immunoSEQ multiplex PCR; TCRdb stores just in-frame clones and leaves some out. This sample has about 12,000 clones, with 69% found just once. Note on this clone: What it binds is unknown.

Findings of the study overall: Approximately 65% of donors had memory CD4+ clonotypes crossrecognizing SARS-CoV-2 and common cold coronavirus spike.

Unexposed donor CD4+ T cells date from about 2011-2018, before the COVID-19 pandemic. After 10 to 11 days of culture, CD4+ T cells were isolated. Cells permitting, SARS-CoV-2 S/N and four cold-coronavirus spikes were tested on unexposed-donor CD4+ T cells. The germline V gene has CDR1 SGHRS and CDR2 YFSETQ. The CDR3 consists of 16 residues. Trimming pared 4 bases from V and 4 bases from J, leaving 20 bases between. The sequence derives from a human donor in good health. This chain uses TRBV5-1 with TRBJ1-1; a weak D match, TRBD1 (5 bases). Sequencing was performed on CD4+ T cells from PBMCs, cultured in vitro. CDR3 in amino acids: CASSLTHPGGVTEAFF. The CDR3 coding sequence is TGCGCCAGCAGCCTCACGCACCCGGGGGGGGTCACTGAAGCTTTCTTT.